These 16 T cell receptor beta chains originate from one sample sequenced in a study of T cells in Graves' hyperthyroidism and ophthalmopathy (dated by TCRdb to the late 2010s). The library was produced with multiplex PCR. Reads for this sample came from an Illumina HiSeq 2000. Amplification of TCR beta CDR3 regions was carried out from RNA transcripts. For the first round of RT-PCR on the TCR CDR3, the HTBI primer set was used together with the Qiagen OneStep RT-PCR kit. The public reads were reprocessed in TCRdb via fastp at Q25 and MiXCR, keeping in-frame beta chains. All rows with the same CDR3 protein become a single entry with the most common DNA and genes. The sample table holds fewer than 400,000 distinct CDR3 sequences, of which just under 25% were seen once. The ten most abundant clones make up over 70% of the sample. The sequenced material came from blood. The receptors here all came from a man in his fifties with Graves' hyperthyroidism.

This rearrangement joins TRBV19 to TRBJ2-5; TRBD1 is a possible D gene (5 bases). This CDR3 region has 16 residues. Trimming took off 1 base at V and 1 base at J, with 13 bases between the two ends. Germline assignment: CDR1 LNHDA and CDR2 SQIVND (reference sequence). CDR3 protein: CASSIGPAGPQETQYF. As DNA, the CDR3 is TGTGCCAGTAGTATAGGCCCCGCAGGGCCCCAAGAGACCCAGTACTTC.

This chain uses TRBV5-1 with TRBJ2-7, with D maybe TRBD1 (6 bases). CDR3 size: 16 residues. V was pared by 1 base and J by 1 base, with 15 bases between. Germline V gene data show CDR1 as SGHRS and CDR2 as YFSETQ. The CDR3 spells CASSLSGTRGSYEQYF. The CDR3 coding sequence is TGCGCCAGCAGCTTGTCCGGGACAAGGGGATCCTACGAGCAGTACTTC.

This clonotype was counted only a few times. This rearrangement joins TRBV11-2 to TRBJ2-7, with 8 nucleotides matching TRBD2. This CDR3 has 18 amino acids. CDR1 is SGHAT, CDR2 FQNNGV, per germline. With 2 bases clipped from V and 0 bases from J, the junction kept 12 bases outside the gene matches. CDR3 amino acids: CASSLRLRGRQNSYEQYF. In DNA, the CDR3 is TGTGCCAGCAGCTTACGTTTGCGCGGGAGGCAAAACTCCTACGAGCAGTACTTC.

This chain connects TRBV20-1 to TRBJ1-1; D unclear. Germline values: CDR1 DFQATT, CDR2 SNEGSKA (reference sequence). Trimming took 1 base from V and 1 from J, leaving 13 bases between them. This CDR3 comprises 15 residues. In nucleotides, the CDR3 is TGCAGTGCTAGAGTAAGTGGGTTTAGGAACACTGAAGCTTTCTTT. Protein product: CSARVSGFRNTEAFF.

The chain couples TRBV20-1 to TRBJ2-7; possibly TRBD1 for D (6 bases). Germline V gene sequence: CDR1 DFQATT, CDR2 SNEGSKA (reference sequence). V shed 6 bases and J shed 2 bases, with 11 bases lying between them. There are 12 residues in the CDR3. The CDR3, as DNA: TGCAGTGCGGGACATCAAACCTACGAGCAGTACTTC. Its translation: CSAGHQTYEQYF.

This chain links TRBV28 with TRBJ2-3; 9 bases are a match to TRBD2. After removal of 4 bases from V and 3 bases from J, the junction contained 5 bases not matched to a gene. CDR1 and CDR2 from the germline V gene are MDHEN and SYDVKM. The CDR3 contains 15 residues. CDR3 DNA sequence: TGTGCCAGCAGTTCATTAGCGGGGGAGACAGATACGCAGTATTTT. This encodes CASSSLAGETDTQYF.

This clonotype was seen many times. The genes are TRBV6-6 and TRBJ2-1; 10 bases align to TRBD2. There are 13 residues in the CDR3. J lost 10 bases, V lost 2 bases, and 2 bases had no gene match. The germline V gene encodes CDR1 MNHNY and CDR2 SVGAGI (reference sequence). The DNA of the CDR3 is TGTGCCAGCAGTTACACACTAGCGGGAGAGCAGTTCTTC. It codes for CASSYTLAGEQFF.

This clonotype appeared a few times. The rearrangement links TRBV6-1 to TRBJ2-7, with 7 bases identical to TRBD1. The germline V gene encodes CDR1 MNHNS and CDR2 SASEGT. The CDR3 consists of 14 residues. V lost 5 bases and J lost 4; bases outside the gene matches: 8. The CDR3 DNA reads TGTGCCAGCAGTCAGCACAGGGGCGGGTACGAGCAGTACTTC. This codes for CASSQHRGGYEQYF.

This rearrangement joins TRBV11-3 to TRBJ2-1, with a tentative D call TRBD1 (5 bases). The CDR3 is 17 residues long. V gave up 5 bases and J gave up 4 bases, with 21 bases separating them. Germline V gene sequence: CDR1 SGHNT, CDR2 YENEEA. In DNA form, the CDR3 reads TGTGCCAGCAGCGTAAGCTTAGGGGCCCCCGGGTACAATGAGCAGTTCTTC. Encoded protein: CASSVSLGAPGYNEQFF.

This clonotype was picked up a small number of times. The rearrangement joins TRBV12-3 or TRBV12-4 to TRBJ1-2; no firm D call. The CDR3 is 12 residues long. V lost 3 bases to trimming and J lost 2 bases, with 4 bases between them. This CDR3 reads CASSFSNYGYTF. The CDR3 coding sequence is TGTGCCAGCAGTTTCAGCAACTATGGCTACACCTTC.

The chain links TRBV3-1 to TRBJ2-1; 8 bases are shared with TRBD2. J lost 6 bases, V lost 0 bases, and 10 bases had no gene match. CDR3 length equals 17 residues. The germline CDR1 and CDR2 sequences are LGHDT and YNNKEL (reference sequence). The CDR3 sequence is CASSQERREGHGNEQFF. As DNA, the CDR3 is TGTGCCAGCAGCCAAGAACGACGGGAGGGCCACGGCAATGAGCAGTTCTTC.

V gene TRBV5-1 combines with J gene TRBJ2-7; D call uncertain. The germline CDR1 and CDR2 sequences are SGHRS and YFSETQ. This CDR3 region has 13 residues. V gave up 0 bases and J gave up 7 bases, with 11 bases separating them. As DNA, the CDR3 is TGCGCCAGCAGCTTGGGCCAAAGAAGGGAGCAGTACTTC. Translating gives CASSLGQRREQYF.

V usage is TRBV19 and J usage is TRBJ2-3; no clear D. Trimming shortened V by 6 bases and J by 2 bases, and 9 bases separated the two germline ends. CDR1 and CDR2 from the germline V gene are LNHDA and SQIVND (reference sequence). The CDR3 totals 13 residues. Here the CDR3 reads CASRAANTDTQYF. The CDR3, as DNA: TGTGCCAGTAGGGCGGCCAACACAGATACGCAGTATTTT.

This clonotype was recorded a few times. The chain recombines TRBV10-2 with TRBJ2-1; 9 bases map to TRBD2. The V gene end was trimmed by 6 bases and the J gene end by 7 bases; junction bases not matched to a gene: 10. Germline V gene sequence: CDR1 WSHSY, CDR2 SAAADI. The length of the CDR3 is 15 residues. The CDR3 nucleotides are TGCGCCAGCAGCCCCCTTGGCGGGAGGGGTAATGAGCAGTTCTTC. Its translation is CASSPLGGRGNEQFF.

This clonotype was picked up many times. The chain carries TRBV20-1 and TRBJ2-3, with 9 bases matching TRBD2. Germline V gene sequence: CDR1 DFQATT, CDR2 SNEGSKA (reference sequence). The CDR3 is 14 amino acids. With 2 bases clipped from V and 2 bases from J, the junction kept 2 bases outside the gene matches. Here the CDR3 reads CSARLAGNTDTQYF. CDR3 in DNA: TGCAGTGCTAGACTAGCGGGAAACACAGATACGCAGTATTTT.

There are many counts of this clonotype. This chain connects TRBV2 to TRBJ1-4, with 9 nucleotides matching TRBD1. This CDR3 is 14 amino acids long. Germline CDR1 is SNHLY and CDR2 is FYNNEI. The V segment lost 7 bases and the J segment 8 bases; nucleotides outside the gene matches: 8. As DNA, the CDR3 is TGTGCCAGCAACATGGACAGGGGACGGGAAAAACTGTTTTTT. This translates into CASNMDRGREKLFF.